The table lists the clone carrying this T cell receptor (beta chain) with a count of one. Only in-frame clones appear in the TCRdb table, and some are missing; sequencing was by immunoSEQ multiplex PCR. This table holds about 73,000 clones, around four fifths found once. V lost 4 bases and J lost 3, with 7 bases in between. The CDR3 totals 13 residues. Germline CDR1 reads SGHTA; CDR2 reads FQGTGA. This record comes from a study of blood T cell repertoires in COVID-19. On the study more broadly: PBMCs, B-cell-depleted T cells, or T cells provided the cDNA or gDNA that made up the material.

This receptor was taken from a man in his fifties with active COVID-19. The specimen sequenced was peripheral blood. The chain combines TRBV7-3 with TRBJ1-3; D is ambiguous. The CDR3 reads CASSSSVGNTIYF. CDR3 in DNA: TGTGCCAGCAGCTCGTCGGTTGGAAACACCATATATTTT.